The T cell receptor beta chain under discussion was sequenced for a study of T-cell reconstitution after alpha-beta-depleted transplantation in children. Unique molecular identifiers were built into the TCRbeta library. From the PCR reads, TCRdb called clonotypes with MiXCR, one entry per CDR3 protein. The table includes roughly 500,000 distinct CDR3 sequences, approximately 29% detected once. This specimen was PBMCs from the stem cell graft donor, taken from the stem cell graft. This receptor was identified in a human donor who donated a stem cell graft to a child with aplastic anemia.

The CDR3 DNA is TGTGCCAGCAGCTATACCCTGGACTCCTCAGACTACACCTTC. Amino acid sequence: CASSYTLDSSDYTF. V and J are TRBV9 and TRBJ1-2; D unclear. CDR1 is SGDLS, CDR2 YYNGEE, per germline. Trimming took 4 bases from V and 10 from J, leaving 20 bases between them. The CDR3 length is 14 residues.